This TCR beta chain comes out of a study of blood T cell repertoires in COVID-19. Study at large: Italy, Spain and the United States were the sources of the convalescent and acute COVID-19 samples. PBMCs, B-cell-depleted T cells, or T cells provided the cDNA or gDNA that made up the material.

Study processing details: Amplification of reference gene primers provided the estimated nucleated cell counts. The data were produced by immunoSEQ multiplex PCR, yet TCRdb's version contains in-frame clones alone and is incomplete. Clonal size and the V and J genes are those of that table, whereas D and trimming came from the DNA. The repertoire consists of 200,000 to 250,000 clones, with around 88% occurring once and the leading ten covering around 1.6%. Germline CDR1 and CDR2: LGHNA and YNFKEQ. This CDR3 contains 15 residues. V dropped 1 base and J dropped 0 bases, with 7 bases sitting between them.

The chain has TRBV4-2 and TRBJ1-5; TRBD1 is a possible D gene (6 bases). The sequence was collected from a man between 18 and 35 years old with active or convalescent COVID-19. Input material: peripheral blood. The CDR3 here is CASSQGDISNQPQHF. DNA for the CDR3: TGTGCCAGCAGCCAAGGGGACATTAGCAATCAGCCCCAGCATTTT.